A single sample is the source of the 11 T cell receptor beta chains below, sequenced in a study of a mutant IDH1 vaccine in newly diagnosed glioma. No antigens are known for them. Libraries were prepared by immunoSEQ multiplex PCR; TCRdb keeps only in-frame clonotypes and omits some of them. This table holds around 56,000 clones, 75% to 85% found once. Time point noted: week 5, during vaccination. A 20-mer mutant IDH1 peptide at 300 ug was injected subcutaneously with topical imiquimod. The sequenced sample was PBMCs, obtained from a glioma patient whose treatment included an IDH1 peptide vaccine. These receptor sequences come from a man aged 30 to 45 with glioma.

V usage is TRBV7-9 and J usage is TRBJ1-2, with 7 nucleotides matching TRBD1. From germline, CDR1 is SEHNR and CDR2 FQNEAQ (reference sequence). The CDR3 has 14 residues. With 6 bases clipped from V and 2 bases from J, the junction kept 6 bases outside the gene matches. The CDR3 region is CASSQTGFNYGYTF. CDR3 nucleotides: TGTGCCAGCAGTCAGACAGGGTTCAACTATGGCTACACCTTC.

This chain joins TRBV4-2 and TRBJ2-5; 7 bases agree with TRBD1. The trim removed 0 bases at V and 3 bases at J, leaving 13 bases unmatched. The germline V gene encodes CDR1 LGHNA and CDR2 YNFKEQ. CDR3 length equals 18 residues. This chain's CDR3 is CASSQDWGWAGGEETQYF. In DNA, the CDR3 is TGTGCCAGCAGCCAAGATTGGGGGTGGGCAGGGGGAGAAGAGACCCAGTACTTC.

This chain links TRBV5-6 with TRBJ1-1; D may be TRBD1 (5 bases). CDR3 length equals 12 residues. Looked up from germline, CDR1 is SGHDT and CDR2 is YYEEEE. Trimming shortened V by 4 bases and J by 4 bases, and 8 bases separated the two germline ends. CDR3 in amino acids: CASSHGGTEAFF. CDR3 in DNA: TGTGCCAGCAGCCATGGGGGCACTGAAGCTTTCTTT. Variable domain in full (rest from reference TRBV5-6 and TRBJ1-1): DAGVTQSPTHLIKTRGQQVTLRCSPKSGHDTVSWYQQALGQGPQFIFQYYEEEERQRGNFPDRFSGHQFPNYSSELNVNALLLGDSALYLCASSHGGTEAFFGQGTRLTVV.

The gene calls are TRBV7-2 and TRBJ2-5, with TRBD1 matching over 9 bases. The CDR3 runs to 16 residues. J was trimmed by 4 bases and V by 4 bases; bases with no gene match: 10. Germline V lookup: CDR1 SGHTA, CDR2 FQGNSA. CDR3 DNA sequence: TGTGCCAGCAGCTCTTCGGGACAGGGATTGCTAGAGACCCAGTACTTC. Residues: CASSSSGQGLLETQYF.

The V and J genes are TRBV5-5 and TRBJ1-5, with a tentative D call TRBD1 (5 bases). This CDR3 is built from 16 residues. With 4 bases removed from V and 0 bases from J, the gap between germline ends came to 14 bases. The germline gives CDR1 SGHKS, CDR2 YYEKEE (reference sequence). The CDR3 sequence is CASSPAGRVSNQPQHF. As DNA, the CDR3 is TGTGCCAGCAGCCCCGCGGGACGGGTTAGCAATCAGCCCCAGCATTTT. Combining the CDR3 with reference TRBV5-5 and TRBJ1-5 gives the whole variable domain DAGVTQSPTHLIKTRGQQVTLRCSPISGHKSVSWYQQVLGQGPQFIFQYYEKEERGRGNFPDRFSARQFPNYSSELNVNALLLGDSALYLCASSPAGRVSNQPQHFGDGTRLSIL.

This chain links TRBV11-2 with TRBJ1-1; no reliable D call. CDR1 and CDR2 (germline): SGHAT, FQNNGV. The CDR3 has 12 amino acids. Trimming removed 5 bases at V and 6 bases at J, with 10 bases between. The CDR3 protein is CASSTRDAEAFF. The CDR3 DNA is TGTGCCAGCAGCACTCGGGATGCTGAAGCTTTCTTT.

The chain links TRBV27 to TRBJ1-2, with D possibly TRBD1 on 6 matching bases. The CDR3 is made up of 12 amino acids. The V and J ends lost 5 bases and 6 bases respectively, with 10 bases between them. Per the germline V gene, CDR1 is MNHEY and CDR2 is SMNVEV (reference sequence). The DNA of the CDR3 is TGTGCCAGCAGTCCCGGGACACATGGCTACACCTTC. Protein sequence: CASSPGTHGYTF.

This clone was seen only a few times. The DNA for the CDR3 is TGTGCCAGCACAAAAACTATTAGCTATGGCTACACCTTC. Its translation is CASTKTISYGYTF. This chain connects TRBV2 to TRBJ1-2; D uncertain. CDR3 length: 13 residues. Trimming took 7 bases from V and 4 from J, leaving 13 bases between them. Germline V gene data show CDR1 as SNHLY and CDR2 as FYNNEI.

The rearrangement uses TRBV6-6 and TRBJ1-5; the D gene is possibly TRBD1 (5 bases). In germline, CDR1 is MNHNY, CDR2 SVGAGI (reference sequence). The CDR3 totals 15 residues. The V gene lost 8 bases and the J gene lost 3 bases, with 17 bases spanning the gap. The CDR3 protein is CASGTGEPLNQPQHF. CDR3 in DNA: TGTGCCAGCGGAACGGGGGAGCCCCTCAATCAGCCCCAGCATTTT.

This chain joins TRBV9 and TRBJ2-7; a possible D gene is TRBD2 (6 bases). V was clipped by 0 bases and J by 1 base, with 11 bases between them. The CDR3 is made up of 15 amino acids. Germline V lookup: CDR1 SGDLS, CDR2 YYNGEE. CDR3 nucleotides: TGTGCCAGCAGCGTAGGTAGCGGCGTATCCTACGAGCAGTACTTC. The encoded protein is CASSVGSGVSYEQYF.

This chain uses TRBV6-5 with TRBJ1-1; D remains unclear. The germline CDR1 and CDR2 sequences are MNHEY and SVGAGI. This CDR3 is 16 amino acids long. V was cut by 0 bases and J by 5 bases, with 16 bases left in between. In DNA, the CDR3 is TGTGCCAGCAGTTACTCTTTCACTACCTGGGGTACTGAAGCTTTCTTT. Encoded protein: CASSYSFTTWGTEAFF.